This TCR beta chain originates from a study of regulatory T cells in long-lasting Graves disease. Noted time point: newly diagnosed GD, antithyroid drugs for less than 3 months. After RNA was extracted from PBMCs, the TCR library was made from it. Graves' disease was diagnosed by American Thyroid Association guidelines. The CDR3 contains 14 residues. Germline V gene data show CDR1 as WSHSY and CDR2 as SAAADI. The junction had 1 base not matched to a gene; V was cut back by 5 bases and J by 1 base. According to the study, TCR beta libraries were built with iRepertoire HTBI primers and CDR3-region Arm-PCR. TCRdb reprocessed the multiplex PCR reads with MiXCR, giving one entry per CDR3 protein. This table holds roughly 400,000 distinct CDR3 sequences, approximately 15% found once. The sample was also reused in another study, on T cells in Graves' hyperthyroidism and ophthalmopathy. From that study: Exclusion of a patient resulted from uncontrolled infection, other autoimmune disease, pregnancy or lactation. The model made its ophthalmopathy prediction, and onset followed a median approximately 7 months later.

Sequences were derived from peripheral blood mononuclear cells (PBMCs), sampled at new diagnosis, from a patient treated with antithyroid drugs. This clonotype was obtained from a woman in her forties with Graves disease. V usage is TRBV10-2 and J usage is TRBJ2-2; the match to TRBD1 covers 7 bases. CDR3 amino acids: CASSTGVNTGELFF. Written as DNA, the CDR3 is TGCGCCAGCAGTACAGGGGTGAACACCGGGGAGCTGTTTTTT.